The 32 T cell receptor beta chains given below trace back to one sample, sequenced in a study of blood T cells in healthy people across ages. A second PCR, run for about 7 to 11 cycles, used a sample-barcoded 5' primer plus a J-beta primer mix. TCRdb re-derived calls from the 5' RACE reads in MiXCR, one entry per CDR3 protein. The sample has some 1.6 million distinct CDR3 sequences, about 35% seen once. Material: blood. The receptors stem from a woman in her 30s in good health.

The chain is built from TRBV3-1 and TRBJ1-6, with D possibly being TRBD1 (5 bases). V was pared by 5 bases and J by 6 bases, with 14 bases between. Per the germline V gene, CDR1 is LGHDT and CDR2 is YNNKEL (reference sequence). The CDR3 is 15 residues long. The CDR3 sequence: CASSYGHKSNSPLHF. CDR3 nucleotide sequence: TGTGCCAGCAGCTACGGACACAAGAGTAATTCACCCCTCCACTTT. The entire variable domain, with the rest obtained from reference TRBV3-1 and TRBJ1-6, is as follows: DTAVSQTPKYLVTQMGNDKSIKCEQNLGHDTMYWYKQDSKKFLKIMFSYNNKELIINETVPNRFSPKSPDKAHLNLHINSLELGDSAVYFCASSYGHKSNSPLHFGNGTRLTVT.

The V and J genes are TRBV14 and TRBJ1-1, with D possibly matching TRBD1 (6 bases). V lost 0 bases and J 3 bases, leaving 17 bases between the germline ends. Germline V gene data show CDR1 as SGHDN and CDR2 as FVKESK. The CDR3 runs 17 residues. CDR3 region: CASSQEWGGAADTEAFF. The CDR3 DNA is TGTGCCAGCAGCCAAGAATGGGGGGGCGCGGCGGACACTGAAGCTTTCTTT. The full variable domain, with the rest looked up from reference TRBV14 and TRBJ1-1, is EAGVTQFPSHSVIEKGQTVTLRCDPISGHDNLYWYRRVMGKEIKFLLHFVKESKQDESGMPNNRFLAERTGGTYSTLKVQPAELEDSGVYFCASSQEWGGAADTEAFFGQGTRLTVV.

The J gene is TRBJ2-1, the V gene TRBV12-3 or TRBV12-4, with 11 bases aligning to TRBD1. V shed 6 bases and J 3 bases; nucleotides not matched to a gene: 7. The CDR3 consists of 16 residues. CDR3: CASSRTGTGGYNEQFF. The CDR3 region has the DNA TGTGCCAGCAGCCGCACCGGGACAGGGGGCTACAATGAGCAGTTCTTC.

Many counts were recorded for this clonotype. The V and J genes are TRBV5-1 and TRBJ2-7; D ambiguous. The germline CDR1 and CDR2 sequences are SGHRS and YFSETQ. This CDR3 has 11 residues. The ends were cut back, 3 bases at V and 8 bases at J, with 9 bases in the middle. The CDR3 protein is CASSSDQKQYF. The CDR3 bases are TGCGCCAGCAGCTCCGACCAGAAGCAGTACTTC.

The chain couples TRBV20-1 to TRBJ2-1; no clear D gene. Germline CDR1 reads DFQATT; CDR2 reads SNEGSKA (reference sequence). The CDR3 extends over 13 amino acids. V lost 1 base, J lost 15 bases, and 19 bases lay in between. The CDR3 loop reads CSARAERLAMRFF. The DNA of the CDR3 is TGCAGTGCTAGAGCTGAGAGGCTCGCCATGCGGTTCTTC.

Only a few counts were recorded for this clonotype. This rearrangement joins TRBV25-1 to TRBJ1-6; 7 bases fit TRBD1. The V gene end was trimmed by 2 bases and the J gene end by 11 bases; junction bases not matched to a gene: 6. CDR1 is MGHDK and CDR2 is SYGVNS in the germline V gene. The CDR3 is 14 residues long. The CDR3 sequence: CASSEPPTGTPLHF. The CDR3 nucleotides read TGTGCCAGCAGTGAACCCCCGACAGGGACACCCCTCCACTTT.

The chain joins TRBV27 to TRBJ1-1; D might be TRBD1 (6 bases). CDR3 length: 14 residues. V shed 5 bases and J shed 4 bases, with 14 bases lying between them. Germline values: CDR1 MNHEY, CDR2 SMNVEV (reference sequence). In nucleotides, the CDR3 is TGTGCCAGCAGTCGTAGCGGACAGCGCACTGAAGCTTTCTTT. This gives the protein CASSRSGQRTEAFF.

This rearrangement joins TRBV18 to TRBJ2-1; 7 nucleotides agree with TRBD1. The CDR3 spans 17 residues. Germline CDR1 is KGHSH and CDR2 is LQKENI. V shed 2 bases and J 4 bases; nucleotides not matched to a gene: 11. CDR3: CASSPSIRTGPYNEQFF. CDR3 DNA sequence: TGTGCCAGCTCACCAAGTATTAGGACAGGTCCGTACAATGAGCAGTTCTTC.

This clonotype appeared a single time. At one end, the junction sequence differs from germline, possibly due to a read error. The V and J genes are TRBV30 and TRBJ2-1; maybe TRBD1 (5 bases). The CDR3 is 11 residues long. Germline V lookup: CDR1 GTSNPN, CDR2 SVGIG (reference sequence). The CDR3 region has the DNA TGTGTCTGGGGCGTTGACAATGAGCAGTTCTTC. Translated: CVWGVDNEQFF. Based on the CDR3 plus reference TRBV30 and TRBJ2-1, the full variable domain is SQTIHQWPATLVQPVGSPLSLECTVEGTSNPNLYWYRQAAGRGLQLLFYSVGIGQISSEVPQNLSASRPQDRQFILSSKKLLLSDSGFYLCVWGVDNEQFFGPGTRLTVL.

In this sample, this clonotype turned up many times. This rearrangement joins TRBV9 to TRBJ2-5; TRBD2 aligns across 8 bases. J was trimmed by 0 bases and V by 2 bases; bases with no gene match: 3. The CDR3 spans 15 residues. CDR1 is SGDLS, CDR2 YYNGEE, per germline. Here the CDR3 reads CASSVGGGYQETQYF. CDR3 nucleotide sequence: TGTGCCAGCAGCGTGGGCGGGGGGTACCAAGAGACCCAGTACTTC.

This clonotype has a handful of counts. The chain links TRBV21-1 to TRBJ2-7; the D call in the table, TRBD2, was not verified against the DNA. TRBV21-1 is described as a pseudogene. There are 14 residues in the CDR3. DNA of the CDR3: TGTGCCAGCATTCGAGGACGGACTTCCTACGAGCAGTACTTC. As protein: CASIRGRTSYEQYF.

CDR3 residues: CASSPRGDLLHNEQFF. The CDR3 nucleotides are TGTGCCAGCAGCCCGAGGGGGGATCTGTTACACAATGAGCAGTTCTTC. The rearrangement links TRBV7-2 to TRBJ2-1; D possibly matches TRBD1 or TRBD2 (6 bases each). This CDR3 comprises 16 residues. V lost 5 bases and J lost 5, with 19 bases in between. The germline V gene encodes CDR1 SGHTA and CDR2 FQGNSA.

This CDR3 is CASSLRLTNEQFF. CDR3 coding DNA: TGTGCCAGCAGCTTAAGACTCACCAATGAGCAGTTCTTC. The chain is built from TRBV7-2 and TRBJ2-1; D is undetermined. The CDR3 has 13 residues. V lost 2 bases to trimming and J lost 6 bases, with 8 bases between them. The germline V gene encodes CDR1 SGHTA and CDR2 FQGNSA.

J is TRBJ2-7 and V is TRBV20-1; no definite D call. CDR1 and CDR2 (germline): DFQATT, SNEGSKA (reference sequence). V gave up 3 bases and J gave up 3 bases, with 12 bases separating them. This CDR3 comprises 13 residues. The DNA for the CDR3 is TGCAGTGCTAGTTCCGGGCTGTTCTACGAGCAGTACTTC. The encoded protein is CSASSGLFYEQYF.

The chain recombines TRBV13 with TRBJ2-1; 9 nucleotides agree with TRBD2. This CDR3 has 17 amino acids. Germline V gene lookup returns CDR1 PRHDT and CDR2 FYEKMQ (reference sequence). V was pared by 0 bases and J by 9 bases, with 12 bases of the junction left unmatched. CDR3 residues: CASSLGRRPGLAREQFF. In DNA form, the CDR3 reads TGTGCCAGCAGCTTAGGTCGTCGTCCGGGACTAGCCCGTGAGCAGTTCTTC.

The V call is TRBV29-1, the J call TRBJ2-3; possible D gene TRBD2, 7 bases. This CDR3 has 14 amino acids. Trimming cost V 5 bases and J 1 base, with 13 bases left between them. Looked up from germline, CDR1 is SQVTM and CDR2 is ANQGSEA. The CDR3 nucleotides read TGCAGCGTTACGGGGGCGGGGGGCACAGATACGCAGTATTTT. As protein: CSVTGAGGTDTQYF.

This clonotype has only a few counts. The chain couples TRBV10-3 to TRBJ1-2; the match to TRBD1 covers 7 bases. The CDR3 has 13 residues. CDR1 and CDR2 (germline): ENHRY, SYGVKD. V trimming: 6 bases; J trimming: 6 bases; junction bases outside the gene matches: 7. The CDR3 DNA follows: TGTGCCATCAGGAAGACAGGGACGGATGGCTACACCTTC. Translating it yields CAIRKTGTDGYTF.

Regarding this clonotype: This may come from a read error, since a much larger clone is one base off. The V and J genes are TRBV12-3 or TRBV12-4 and TRBJ2-3; D is possibly TRBD2 (6 bases). The CDR3 runs 15 residues. Trimming shortened V by 4 bases and J by 4 bases, and 15 bases separated the two germline ends. CDR3 amino acids: CASSWPGGDADTQYF. The CDR3 nucleotides read TGTGCCAGCAGTTGGCCGGGCGGGGACGCAGATACGCAGTATTTT.

The rearrangement joins TRBV28 to TRBJ1-5; no definite D call. The CDR3 runs 12 residues. The germline V and J ends were trimmed by 8 bases and 5 bases, with 10 bases remaining between them. Germline CDR1 reads MDHEN; CDR2 reads SYDVKM. In DNA form, the CDR3 reads TGTGCCAGCGAAAGGAATCATCAGCCCCAGCATTTT. Translated: CASERNHQPQHF.

The CDR3 here is CASSHLTGGSYTF. Written as DNA, the CDR3 is TGTGCCAGCAGCCACCTGACAGGCGGGAGCTACACCTTC. V gene TRBV3-1 combines with J gene TRBJ1-2; possible D gene TRBD1, 6 bases. Germline V gene sequence: CDR1 LGHDT, CDR2 YNNKEL (reference sequence). V was clipped by 3 bases and J by 9 bases, with 14 bases between them. This CDR3 contains 13 residues.

With regard to this clonotype: The junction shows a germline mismatch at one end, possibly a read error. The J gene is TRBJ2-3, the V gene TRBV6-2 or TRBV6-3; TRBD1 matches 8 bases. Germline-derived CDR1 and CDR2 are MNHEY and SVGEGT. The CDR3 covers 18 residues. CDR3 sequence (DNA): TGTGCCAGCAGTCGACCGGGACAGGAGGGGCCTAGCACAGATACGCGGTATTTT. This encodes CASSRPGQEGPSTDTRYF.

The CDR3: CASSFNDNEQFF. As DNA, the CDR3 is TGTGCCAGCAGTTTTAACGACAATGAGCAGTTCTTC. V usage is TRBV28 and J usage is TRBJ2-1; D gene ambiguous. CDR3 length equals 12 residues. Germline CDR1 and CDR2: MDHEN and SYDVKM. Trimming took off 3 bases at V and 5 bases at J, with 5 bases between the two ends.

The table lists this clonotype with a few counts. The CDR3 bases are TGTGCCAACAGGGGTGGGGACACCGGGGAGCTGTTTTTT. Translation: CANRGGDTGELFF. The rearrangement links TRBV10-3 to TRBJ2-2, with TRBD1 matching over 7 bases. Germline assignment: CDR1 ENHRY and CDR2 SYGVKD. The CDR3 is made up of 13 amino acids. Trimming took 10 bases from V and 3 from J; bases not matched to a gene: 5.

This clonotype showed up just a few times. The chain has TRBV6-1 and TRBJ1-1; D uncertain. V was clipped by 3 bases and J by 0 bases, with 11 bases between them. CDR1 is MNHNS and CDR2 is SASEGT in the germline V gene. The CDR3 has 15 residues. The CDR3 nucleotides read TGTGCCAGCAGTGACGAGGGATTCATGAACACTGAAGCTTTCTTT. Translating gives CASSDEGFMNTEAFF.

Points on this clonotype: One end of the junction varies from germline; a read error may be responsible. The rearrangement joins TRBV6-1 to TRBJ2-1, with D perhaps matching TRBD2 (6 bases). CDR1 is MNHNS, CDR2 SASEGT, per germline. The CDR3 contains 13 residues. The CDR3: CVSRRDFYNEQFF. The CDR3 coding sequence is TGTGTCAGCCGAAGGGACTTCTACAATGAGCAGTTCTTC.

The V call is TRBV6-6, the J call TRBJ2-5, with D unclear. The CDR3 extends over 13 amino acids. Germline values: CDR1 MNHNY, CDR2 SVGAGI (reference sequence). V was shortened by 4 bases and J by 4 bases, with 10 bases between the two germline ends. CDR3 amino acids: CASSSVRVETQYF. Written as DNA, the CDR3 is TGTGCCAGCAGTTCCGTAAGGGTAGAGACCCAGTACTTC.

This clonotype was found many times. The CDR3 spells CASSKGDYREETQYF. The CDR3 DNA follows: TGCGCCAGCAGCAAGGGGGACTACCGAGAGGAGACCCAGTACTTC. This rearrangement joins TRBV5-1 to TRBJ2-5, with a weak D call TRBD2 (7 bases). The V end lost 4 bases, the J end lost 5 bases, and 18 bases lay between the germline ends. The germline CDR1 and CDR2 sequences are SGHRS and YFSETQ. The CDR3 is 15 amino acids.

As concerns this clonotype: A much larger clone is a single base away; this may be a read error. This rearrangement joins TRBV20-1 to TRBJ2-1, with 10 positions matching TRBD2. V was pared by 7 bases and J by 8 bases, with 11 bases of the junction left unmatched. CDR1 and CDR2 from the germline V gene are DFQATT and SNEGSKA (reference sequence). The CDR3 spans 14 residues. The CDR3 sequence is CSVGASGGLYEQFF. The DNA of the CDR3 is TGCAGTGTTGGGGCTAGCGGGGGTCTCTATGAGCAGTTCTTC.

This clonotype has just a few counts. V usage is TRBV7-2 and J usage is TRBJ1-1; D is ambiguous. The CDR3 sequence is 13 residues long. V was trimmed by 1 base and J by 8 bases, leaving 11 bases between them. The V gene's germline CDR1 is SGHTA and CDR2 FQGNSA. In DNA form, the CDR3 reads TGTGCCAGCAGCTTAGGACTAGACCTCGAAGCTTTCTTT. Residues: CASSLGLDLEAFF.

V and J are TRBV7-3 and TRBJ2-2, with D perhaps TRBD2 (7 bases). Per germline, CDR1 SGHTA and CDR2 FQGTGA. The germline V and J ends were trimmed by 5 bases and 4 bases, with 17 bases remaining between them. The CDR3 length is 16 residues. Written as DNA, the CDR3 is TGTGCCAGCAGCGGCGGGGGCGGCTACCCCACCGGGGAGCTGTTTTTT. It is translated as CASSGGGGYPTGELFF.

In this sample, this clonotype turned up a few times. A read error may explain this, as a much larger clone is one base away. The chain joins TRBV29-1 to TRBJ2-1; D not certain. Germline-derived CDR1 and CDR2 are SQVTM and ANQGSEA. This CDR3 comprises 14 residues. Deletions cut 6 bases from V and 7 bases from J, with 19 bases between. CDR3 coding DNA: TGCAGCGTCCGTAGCAGGCTACCTCCTAATGAGCAGTTCTTC. It translates to CSVRSRLPPNEQFF.

This clonotype was detected ten times or more. The gene calls are TRBV4-1 and TRBJ2-1, with unresolved D. The CDR3 spans 11 residues. The V gene lost 8 bases and the J gene lost 7 bases, with 9 bases spanning the gap. The V gene's germline CDR1 is MGHRA and CDR2 YSYEKL. The CDR3 sequence: CASLSGNEQFF. The CDR3 DNA reads TGCGCCAGCCTAAGTGGGAATGAGCAGTTCTTC.